This T cell receptor (beta chain) was identified during a study of blood T cells in healthy people across ages. CDR3 length: 12 amino acids. Germline V gene sequence: CDR1 SGHAT, CDR2 FQNNGV. Then a second PCR, running roughly 7 to 11 cycles, was carried out with a sample-barcoded 5' primer and a J-beta primer mix. From the 5' RACE reads, TCRdb called clonotypes with MiXCR, one entry per CDR3 protein. The sample consists of around 1.1 million distinct CDR3 sequences, 35% to 45% of them appearing once. Points on this clonotype: An end of the junction differs from the germline gene, which may be a read error.

The source of this sequence is a man between 18 and 35 years old in good health. This chain uses TRBV11-2 with TRBJ2-7, with unresolved D. Sequenced: blood. This chain's CDR3 is CANSSPVSEQYF. Written as DNA, the CDR3 is TGTGCCAACAGCTCCCCAGTGAGCGAGCAGTACTTC.